Here is one T cell receptor (beta chain) with its context. Libraries were prepared by immunoSEQ multiplex PCR; TCRdb keeps only in-frame clonotypes and omits some of them. The sample consists of approximately 44,000 clones, 60% to 80% of them appearing once. Unmatched junction bases numbered 5, after V lost 1 base and J lost 8 bases. CDR3 length equals 15 residues. Germline V gene data show CDR1 as MNHEY and CDR2 as SMNVEV (reference sequence). The data are from a study of radiotherapy plus CTLA-4 blockade in lung cancer. Sequencing used peripheral blood, obtained from a patient treated with radiotherapy plus ipilimumab. The clonotype was recovered from a human donor with non-small cell lung cancer who had stable disease on radiotherapy plus ipilimumab. The chain uses TRBV27 and TRBJ1-5; 10 nucleotides agree with TRBD1. CDR3 DNA: TGTGCCAGCAGTTTATGGGGACAGGGGCCTGAGCCCCAGCATTTT. It translates to CASSLWGQGPEPQHF.